Shown below are 8 T cell receptor beta chains from a single sample sequenced in a study of T cell responses to AZD1222 COVID-19 vaccine. The data were produced by immunoSEQ multiplex PCR, yet TCRdb's version contains in-frame clones alone and is incomplete. Of approximately 110,000 clones detected, approximately 89% appear once; the ten largest clones hold approximately 4.7%. The starting material was peripheral blood, obtained 28 days after the second AZD1222 dose. The receptors derive from an adult who received the AZD1222 COVID-19 vaccine.

The V gene is TRBV5-8, the J gene TRBJ2-7; D is undetermined. The CDR3 spans 15 residues. The V end lost 6 bases, the J end lost 4 bases, and 20 bases lay between the germline ends. Per germline, CDR1 SGHTS and CDR2 YDEGEE. Here the CDR3 reads CASNPAPNFGYEQYF. The CDR3 bases are TGTGCCAGCAATCCCGCCCCGAACTTCGGATACGAGCAGTACTTC.

This chain links TRBV10-1 with TRBJ1-1; D possibly corresponds to TRBD1 (5 bases). This CDR3 is built from 14 residues. Trimming cost V 4 bases and J 2 bases, with 11 bases left between them. From germline, CDR1 is WNHNN and CDR2 SYGVQD (reference sequence). The CDR3 nucleotides are TGCGCCAGCAGTGCCAGACAGAAAAACACTGAAGCTTTCTTT. This translates into CASSARQKNTEAFF.

The chain is built from TRBV1 and TRBJ2-7. TRBV1 is described as a pseudogene. The CDR3 consists of 15 residues. The DNA of the CDR3 is TGCACCAGCAGCCTCTCGGCAGGGAGTCAGTACGAGCAGTACTTC. It translates to CTSSLSAGSQYEQYF.

A single count supports this clone. The V and J genes are TRBV10-3 and TRBJ2-6; no firm D call. Trimming removed 0 bases from V and 0 bases from J, with 9 bases in between. The V gene's germline CDR1 is ENHRY and CDR2 SYGVKD. The CDR3 has 17 residues. As DNA, the CDR3 is TGTGCCATCAGTGAGTCAAAGACCGTCTCTGGGGCCAACGTCCTGACTTTC. Its translation is CAISESKTVSGANVLTF.

This chain uses TRBV30 with TRBJ2-7; D is ambiguous. The CDR3 extends over 14 amino acids. V lost 0 bases to trimming and J lost 2 bases, with 11 bases between them. Germline V gene sequence: CDR1 GTSNPN, CDR2 SVGIG (reference sequence). The CDR3 DNA sequence: TGTGCCTGGAGTGTGCCCCCAGGAACCTACGAGCAGTACTTC. This codes for CAWSVPPGTYEQYF.

The rearrangement uses TRBV7-2 and TRBJ2-1, with D perhaps TRBD1 or TRBD2 (7 bases each). V shed 4 bases and J shed 6 bases, with 16 bases lying between them. Germline V gene sequence: CDR1 SGHTA, CDR2 FQGNSA. The CDR3 extends over 15 amino acids. The CDR3 spells CASSSGQPGGNEQFF. The CDR3 nucleotides read TGTGCCAGCAGCTCGGGACAGCCGGGGGGCAATGAGCAGTTCTTC. The whole variable domain, remainder taken from reference TRBV7-2 and TRBJ2-1, is GAGVSQSPSNKVTEKGKDVELRCDPISGHTALYWYRQSLGQGLEFLIYFQGNSAPDKSGLPSDRFSAERTGGSVSTLTIQRTQQEDSAVYLCASSSGQPGGNEQFFGPGTRLTVL.

The V and J genes are TRBV29-1 and TRBJ2-1, with 13 bases identical to TRBD2. The CDR3 spans 17 residues. CDR1 and CDR2 (germline): SQVTM, ANQGSEA. J was trimmed by 0 bases and V by 6 bases; bases with no gene match: 8. CDR3 bases: TGCAGCGTCAGGACTAGCGGGGGCGGCAGCTCCTACAATGAGCAGTTCTTC. Protein: CSVRTSGGGSSYNEQFF.

The chain has TRBV6-5 and TRBJ1-5, with TRBD1 as a possible D gene (5 bases). This CDR3 region has 13 residues. Germline V gene data show CDR1 as MNHEY and CDR2 as SVGAGI. The germline V and J ends were trimmed by 6 bases and 3 bases, with 9 bases remaining between them. This chain's CDR3 is CASRTDYNQPQHF. Here the CDR3 DNA reads TGTGCCAGCAGGACAGATTACAATCAGCCCCAGCATTTT.